This TCR beta chain was observed in a study of OX40 agonist ivuxolimab in advanced cancers. On the study more broadly: The patients got ivuxolimab, which is an agonistic anti-OX40 (CD134) antibody. Three patients, one with hepatocellular carcinoma and two with cutaneous melanoma, responded partially. The study, taken as a whole, reports: Clones of CD4+ and CD8+ blood T cells grew by week 6 at doses of 0.1 to 3.0 mg/kg.

Sequenced by immunoSEQ multiplex PCR; TCRdb stores in-frame clones only, minus some. Among about 50,000 clones listed, roughly 89% were seen once. As to this clone: Its specificity is not known.

Blood was sampled at baseline, cycle 4 day 1, and cycle 7 day 1. The CDR3 totals 17 residues. CDR1 SGHRS and CDR2 YFSETQ come from the germline V gene. V shed 4 bases and J 8 bases; nucleotides not matched to a gene: 15. This TCR derives from an adult with an advanced solid tumor such as melanoma, head and neck, liver or kidney cancer. The chain combines TRBV5-1 with TRBJ1-6; 7 bases align to TRBD1. Sequencing was performed on CD4+ or CD8+ T cells sorted from blood, taken in a trial of the OX40 agonist ivuxolimab. In DNA, the CDR3 is TGCGCCAGCAGCGCCACACAACCCAGGGGGATAGATTCACCCCTCCACTTT. Its protein is CASSATQPRGIDSPLHF.